The rows below give T cell receptor beta chains drawn from one sample of a study of blood T cell repertoires in COVID-19. Libraries were prepared by immunoSEQ multiplex PCR; TCRdb keeps only in-frame clonotypes and omits some of them. Of 250,000 to 350,000 clones listed, less than 90% are singletons. Material: peripheral blood. The receptors here all came from an older woman with COVID-19, enrolled during active disease. Both conserved end residues are part of each CDR3. D genes are given only for firm matches. Part of the rows lack a size; the others show once, few, many or a class for expanded clones.

v_gene: TRBV7-2
d_gene: -
len: 16
abundance: -
j_gene: TRBJ1-4
CDR3nt: TGTGCCAGCAGCTTAGACAGGGAATGGAGCTTTGAAAAACTGTTTTTT
CDR3aa: CASSLDREWSFEKLFF

v_gene: TRBV28
d_gene: -
len: 13
abundance: -
j_gene: TRBJ2-7
CDR3nt: TGTGCCAGCAGCCGGGGACACGCCTACGAGCAGTACTTC
CDR3aa: CASSRGHAYEQYF

v_gene: TRBV18
d_gene: -
len: 14
abundance: -
j_gene: TRBJ1-4
CDR3nt: TGTGCCAGCTCCCCCGGAGGAGGCGTCGAAAAACTGTTTTTT
CDR3aa: CASSPGGGVEKLFF

v_gene: TRBV19
d_gene: -
len: 15
abundance: -
j_gene: TRBJ2-7
CDR3nt: TGTGCCAGTAGTATAGGACCGACAAACTCCTACGAGCAGTACTTC
CDR3aa: CASSIGPTNSYEQYF

v_gene: TRBV19
d_gene: TRBD1
len: 15
abundance: -
j_gene: TRBJ2-7
CDR3nt: TGTGCCAGTAGCCTGACCGGGACAGGGGGCTACGAGCAGTACTTC
CDR3aa: CASSLTGTGGYEQYF

v_gene: TRBV19
d_gene: TRBD1
len: 15
abundance: -
j_gene: TRBJ2-5
CDR3nt: TGTGCCAGTAGTATCATCCCGGGACAGCAAGAGACCCAGTACTTC
CDR3aa: CASSIIPGQQETQYF

v_gene: TRBV28
d_gene: -
len: 14
abundance: -
j_gene: TRBJ1-5
CDR3nt: TGTGCCAGCAGTTTGTGGGGGGGCAATCAGCCCCAGCATTTT
CDR3aa: CASSLWGGNQPQHF

v_gene: TRBV12-3/TRBV12-4
d_gene: -
len: 13
abundance: -
j_gene: TRBJ1-1
CDR3nt: TGTGCCAGCAGTTTTTGGCAACCCGCTGAAGCTTTCTTT
CDR3aa: CASSFWQPAEAFF

v_gene: TRBV9
d_gene: -
len: 14
abundance: once
j_gene: TRBJ2-7
CDR3nt: TGTGCCAGCAGCGCAGCTAGGCTAGCCGACGAGCAGTACTTC
CDR3aa: CASSAARLADEQYF

v_gene: TRBV28
d_gene: TRBD1
len: 14
abundance: -
j_gene: TRBJ1-2
CDR3nt: TGTGCCAGCAGCCAGACAGGGAAGGGCTATGGCTACACCTTC
CDR3aa: CASSQTGKGYGYTF

v_gene: TRBV5-1
d_gene: TRBD1
len: 11
abundance: -
j_gene: TRBJ2-1
CDR3nt: TGCGCCAGCAGCCCCCGGGACAGGGGGTTCTTC
CDR3aa: CASSPRDRGFF

v_gene: TRBV10-3
d_gene: TRBD2
len: 16
abundance: -
j_gene: TRBJ2-3
CDR3nt: TGTGCCATCAGTGCAGGGACTAGCGGGGGGGCAGATACGCAGTATTTT
CDR3aa: CAISAGTSGGADTQYF

v_gene: TRBV5-1
d_gene: TRBD1
len: 15
abundance: few
j_gene: TRBJ2-7
CDR3nt: TGCGCCAGCAGCTTGGGGGGACAGGTTCTCTACGAGCAGTACTTC
CDR3aa: CASSLGGQVLYEQYF

v_gene: TRBV29-1
d_gene: -
len: 14
abundance: -
j_gene: TRBJ1-2
CDR3nt: TGCAGCGTTGAAGAGGCCTTCATTAACTATGGCTACACCTTC
CDR3aa: CSVEEAFINYGYTF

v_gene: TRBV28
d_gene: TRBD1
len: 13
abundance: -
j_gene: TRBJ1-1
CDR3nt: TGTGCCAGCAAAAACAGGGGGGGGACTGAAGCTTTCTTT
CDR3aa: CASKNRGGTEAFF

v_gene: TRBV11-2
d_gene: -
len: 13
abundance: -
j_gene: TRBJ1-6
CDR3nt: TGTGCCAGCAGCTTAGGACAGTATTCACCCCTCCACTTT
CDR3aa: CASSLGQYSPLHF

v_gene: TRBV7-9
d_gene: -
len: 13
abundance: -
j_gene: TRBJ1-2
CDR3nt: TGTGCCAGCAGCTTTATGTGGGGCAATGGCTACACCTTC
CDR3aa: CASSFMWGNGYTF

v_gene: TRBV7-3
d_gene: TRBD1
len: 14
abundance: -
j_gene: TRBJ2-1
CDR3nt: TGTGCCAGCAGCTTAGGACAGGGGCGGAATGAGCAGTTCTTC
CDR3aa: CASSLGQGRNEQFF

v_gene: TRBV5-6
d_gene: TRBD1
len: 17
abundance: once
j_gene: TRBJ2-7
CDR3nt: TGTGCCAGCAGCTTAAAGGTCACGACAGGGACCTTCAACGAGCAGTACTTC
CDR3aa: CASSLKVTTGTFNEQYF

v_gene: TRBV12-3/TRBV12-4
d_gene: -
len: 13
abundance: -
j_gene: TRBJ1-1
CDR3nt: TGTGCCAGCAGTTTATTGGGCGTCACTGAAGCTTTCTTT
CDR3aa: CASSLLGVTEAFF

v_gene: TRBV5-6
d_gene: -
len: 16
abundance: -
j_gene: TRBJ2-7
CDR3nt: TGTGCCAGCAGCCCCGACAGGCTTGGCTATTACTACGAGCAGTACTTC
CDR3aa: CASSPDRLGYYYEQYF

v_gene: TRBV5-4
d_gene: -
len: 13
abundance: -
j_gene: TRBJ2-1
CDR3nt: TGTGCCAGCAGCTTGGCCCTGGGCGATGAGCAGTTCTTC
CDR3aa: CASSLALGDEQFF

v_gene: TRBV28
d_gene: -
len: 15
abundance: -
j_gene: TRBJ2-3
CDR3nt: TGTGCCAGCAGCCCCGGGACGAACCTAGCGGATACGCAGTATTTT
CDR3aa: CASSPGTNLADTQYF

v_gene: TRBV7-8
d_gene: TRBD1
len: 14
abundance: few
j_gene: TRBJ1-1
CDR3nt: TGTGCCAGCAGCCTCCGACCCGACAGGGCTAGAGCTTTCTTT
CDR3aa: CASSLRPDRARAFF

v_gene: TRBV28
d_gene: TRBD1
len: 16
abundance: -
j_gene: TRBJ2-7
CDR3nt: TGTGCCAGCAGACTACGCGAGACAGGGGTCAACAACGAGCAGTACTTC
CDR3aa: CASRLRETGVNNEQYF

v_gene: TRBV3-1/TRBV3-2
d_gene: TRBD2
len: 17
abundance: once
j_gene: TRBJ2-5
CDR3nt: TGTGCCAGCAGCCAAGTACAGCTAGCGGGGGGGCGAAAGACCCAGTACTTC
CDR3aa: CASSQVQLAGGRKTQYF

v_gene: TRBV2
d_gene: TRBD1
len: 19
abundance: once
j_gene: TRBJ1-1
CDR3nt: TGTGCCAGCAGCCCCTTGGTTCCTATTTTGACAGGGGGGAACACTGAAGCTTTCTTT
CDR3aa: CASSPLVPILTGGNTEAFF

v_gene: TRBV11-2
d_gene: -
len: 14
abundance: -
j_gene: TRBJ1-3
CDR3nt: TGTGCCAGCACCCGGGGGGGCTCTGGAAACACCATATATTTT
CDR3aa: CASTRGGSGNTIYF

v_gene: TRBV24-1
d_gene: -
len: 15
abundance: -
j_gene: TRBJ2-3
CDR3nt: TGTGCCACCAGTGATAGCGGGCTTAGCACAGATACGCAGTATTTT
CDR3aa: CATSDSGLSTDTQYF

v_gene: TRBV28
d_gene: -
len: 12
abundance: -
j_gene: TRBJ1-5
CDR3nt: TGTGCCAGCAGTTCCCCGTATCAGCCCCAGCATTTT
CDR3aa: CASSSPYQPQHF

v_gene: TRBV11-2
d_gene: TRBD2
len: 17
abundance: -
j_gene: TRBJ2-1
CDR3nt: TGTGCCAGCAGCTTAGACCGACTAGCGGGGGGCTACAATGAGCAGTTCTTC
CDR3aa: CASSLDRLAGGYNEQFF

v_gene: TRBV14
d_gene: TRBD1
len: 20
abundance: -
j_gene: TRBJ1-1
CDR3nt: TGTGCCAGCAGCCAAGCGAGACAGGGGACCAAGTACTTGATGAACACTGAAGCTTTCTTT
CDR3aa: CASSQARQGTKYLMNTEAFF

v_gene: TRBV11-2
d_gene: -
len: 17
abundance: -
j_gene: TRBJ1-2
CDR3nt: TGTGCCAGCAGCGCGATTCTACAGGGTACCCATAACTATGGCTACACCTTC
CDR3aa: CASSAILQGTHNYGYTF

v_gene: TRBV6-1
d_gene: TRBD1
len: 14
abundance: once
j_gene: TRBJ2-1
CDR3nt: TGTGCCAGCAGTGATAACGGACAGGGCGGTGAGCAGTTCTTC
CDR3aa: CASSDNGQGGEQFF

v_gene: TRBV28
d_gene: -
len: 14
abundance: -
j_gene: TRBJ1-1
CDR3nt: TGTGCCAGCAGTTTATTACAGGAAAACACTGAAGCTTTCTTT
CDR3aa: CASSLLQENTEAFF